The 32 T cell receptor beta chains in this list originate from one sample, sequenced in a study of OX40 agonist ivuxolimab in advanced cancers. Libraries were prepared by immunoSEQ multiplex PCR; TCRdb keeps only in-frame clonotypes and omits some of them. The table records 32,000 or so clones, roughly 81% of them present only once. Sequencing was performed on CD4+ or CD8+ T cells sorted from blood, taken in a trial of the OX40 agonist ivuxolimab. The receptors come from an adult with an advanced solid tumor such as melanoma, head and neck, liver or kidney cancer.

The rearrangement joins TRBV6-4 to TRBJ2-7, with TRBD2 matching over 7 bases. The ends lost 7 bases at V and 2 bases at J; junction bases unmatched: 8. CDR1 is MRHNA, CDR2 SNTAGT, per germline. CDR3 size: 14 residues. The CDR3 reads CASNFARGAYEQYF. For the CDR3, the DNA is TGTGCCAGCAACTTCGCCCGGGGGGCCTACGAGCAGTACTTC.

The V and J genes are TRBV27 and TRBJ2-1; tentatively, D is TRBD1 (5 bases). The CDR3 has 12 residues. The germline V and J ends were trimmed by 5 bases and 7 bases, with 9 bases remaining between them. CDR1 is MNHEY and CDR2 is SMNVEV in the germline V gene (reference sequence). The CDR3 DNA is TGTGCCAGCAGTCAGACAGCTAATGAGCAGTTCTTC. It translates to CASSQTANEQFF.

The rearrangement joins TRBV2 to TRBJ1-4; D is possibly TRBD1 (6 bases). Germline loops: CDR1 SNHLY, CDR2 FYNNEI. Trimming shortened V by 4 bases and J by 7 bases, and 13 bases separated the two germline ends. This CDR3 contains 14 residues. The CDR3 sequence is CASSGQAAGEKLFF. DNA of the CDR3: TGTGCCAGCAGTGGACAGGCCGCGGGTGAAAAACTGTTTTTT.

V usage is TRBV7-3 and J usage is TRBJ2-1; 12 nucleotides line up with TRBD1. Germline values: CDR1 SGHTA, CDR2 FQGTGA. CDR3 length equals 21 residues. Trimming cost V 4 bases and J 0 bases; bases outside gene matches: 16. CDR3 DNA sequence: TGTGCCAGCAGCTCAACCTCCGGGACAGGGGGCCTAGGGTCCTCCTACAATGAGCAGTTCTTC. Protein sequence: CASSSTSGTGGLGSSYNEQFF.

The chain employs TRBV18 and TRBJ2-3; D ambiguous. V gave up 3 bases and J gave up 3 bases, with 19 bases separating them. Germline CDR1 reads KGHSH; CDR2 reads LQKENI. CDR3 size: 17 residues. This CDR3 is CASSPAVYKEMTDTQYF. CDR3 bases: TGTGCCAGCTCACCGGCCGTATATAAGGAAATGACAGATACGCAGTATTTT.

The rearrangement uses TRBV20-1 and TRBJ2-1; no clear D gene. Trimming shortened V by 1 base and J by 6 bases, and 4 bases separated the two germline ends. Looked up from germline, CDR1 is DFQATT and CDR2 is SNEGSKA (reference sequence). This CDR3 contains 11 residues. In nucleotides, the CDR3 is TGCAGTGCTAGAGGTCGCAATGAGCAGTTCTTC. Translating gives CSARGRNEQFF.

V usage is TRBV2 and J usage is TRBJ1-5; TRBD1 agrees at 7 bases. Germline CDR1 reads SNHLY; CDR2 reads FYNNEI. Trimming cost V 3 bases and J 4 bases; bases outside gene matches: 3. This CDR3 comprises 14 residues. The chain's CDR3 is CASSEGQPNQPQHF. DNA of the CDR3: TGTGCCAGCAGTGAGGGACAGCCAAATCAGCCCCAGCATTTT.

The chain links TRBV7-9 to TRBJ2-1; D is undetermined. Trimming stripped 5 bases from V and 2 bases from J, with 10 bases between. Germline V CDR1 and CDR2: SEHNR, FQNEAQ (reference sequence). The CDR3 runs 14 residues. CDR3 region: CASSKRTAYNEQFF. In DNA form, the CDR3 reads TGTGCCAGCAGCAAGAGGACCGCCTACAATGAGCAGTTCTTC. Using reference TRBV7-9 and TRBJ2-1 for the parts outside the CDR3, the full variable domain is DTGVSQNPRHKITKRGQNVTFRCDPISEHNRLYWYRQTLGQGPEFLTYFQNEAQLEKSRLLSDRFSAERPKGSFSTLEIQRTEQGDSAMYLCASSKRTAYNEQFFGPGTRLTVL.

This chain connects TRBV30 to TRBJ2-7, with a possible D match to TRBD1 (5 bases). V was trimmed by 4 bases and J by 3 bases, leaving 10 bases between them. Germline assignment: CDR1 GTSNPN and CDR2 SVGIG (reference sequence). This CDR3 spans 12 amino acids. Written as DNA, the CDR3 is TGTGCCTGGAATAGGGGCGGCTACGAGCAGTACTTC. It yields the protein CAWNRGGYEQYF.

The chain links TRBV7-2 to TRBJ2-1; 11 bases match TRBD2. The ends lost 3 bases at V and 9 bases at J; junction bases unmatched: 4. The CDR3 spans 14 residues. Germline V lookup: CDR1 SGHTA, CDR2 FQGNSA. The CDR3 protein is CASSFTSGSSEQFF. The CDR3 DNA follows: TGTGCCAGCAGCTTTACTAGCGGGAGTTCTGAGCAGTTCTTC.

The J gene is TRBJ2-3, the V gene TRBV9; D gene uncertain. The CDR3 sequence is 14 residues long. V lost 0 bases and J lost 6, with 11 bases in between. CDR1 is SGDLS, CDR2 YYNGEE, per germline. The DNA for the CDR3 is TGTGCCAGCAGCGTAGGAGGCGTTGGGGATACGCAGTATTTT. It encodes CASSVGGVGDTQYF.

The chain couples TRBV7-8 to TRBJ1-3; D may be TRBD1 (6 bases). CDR1 is SGHVS and CDR2 is FQNEAQ in the germline V gene. This CDR3 has 18 residues. V lost 4 bases and J 0 bases, leaving 19 bases between the germline ends. The CDR3 DNA reads as TGTGCCAGCAGCTCTTTACCTGGTGGACAGCCCTCTGGAAACACCATATATTTT. Its translation: CASSSLPGGQPSGNTIYF.

In nucleotides, the CDR3 is TGTGCCAGCAGCTTAACTCAGGTGGGGCAGTTCCAAGAGACCCAGTACTTC. Residues: CASSLTQVGQFQETQYF. The chain employs TRBV11-2 and TRBJ2-5; weak D call: TRBD1 (5 bases). The CDR3 has 17 residues. Germline V gene lookup returns CDR1 SGHAT and CDR2 FQNNGV. Between the trimmed V and J ends, which lost 2 bases and 1 base, there was a span of 17 bases. The whole variable domain, filled in from reference TRBV11-2 and TRBJ2-5, reads EAGVAQSPRYKIIEKRQSVAFWCNPISGHATLYWYQQILGQGPKLLIQFQNNGVVDDSQLPKDRFSAERLKGVDSTLKIQPAKLEDSAVYLCASSLTQVGQFQETQYFGPGTRLLVL.

V and J are TRBV28 and TRBJ1-5; TRBD1 agrees at 12 bases. Germline V CDR1 and CDR2: MDHEN, SYDVKM. The CDR3 totals 16 residues. With 4 bases clipped from V and 5 bases from J, the junction kept 6 bases outside the gene matches. The DNA of the CDR3 is TGTGCCAGCAGTTGGGCCGGGACAGGGGGCTATCAGCCCCAGCATTTT. Encoded protein: CASSWAGTGGYQPQHF.

This sequence joins TRBV11-2 and TRBJ1-2; D is unresolved. The V gene lost 6 bases and the J gene lost 9 bases, with 14 bases spanning the gap. Germline CDR1 and CDR2: SGHAT and FQNNGV. This CDR3 region has 12 residues. Written as DNA, the CDR3 is TGTGCCAGCAGTTCTGAGGGATTCAGCTACACCTTC. Its translation is CASSSEGFSYTF.

Of note for this clone: The sample has other DNA sequences that encode this CDR3 too. The chain joins TRBV27 to TRBJ2-2; D gene ambiguous. Germline values: CDR1 MNHEY, CDR2 SMNVEV (reference sequence). CDR3 length equals 12 residues. Between the trimmed V and J ends, which lost 3 bases and 4 bases, there was a span of 3 bases. CDR3 in DNA: TGTGCCAGCAGTTTGGGCACCGGGGAGCTGTTTTTT. Protein sequence: CASSLGTGELFF.

This chain links TRBV5-4 with TRBJ2-5; maybe TRBD2 (6 bases). Germline-derived CDR1 and CDR2 are SGHNT and YYREEE (reference sequence). The CDR3 runs to 13 residues. The germline V and J ends were trimmed by 5 bases and 3 bases, with 11 bases remaining between them. The CDR3 sequence: CASRRGTEETQYF. CDR3 bases: TGTGCCAGCAGACGCGGGACGGAAGAGACCCAGTACTTC.

This clone was seen a single time. This chain joins TRBV2 and TRBJ1-6, with TRBD1 matching 12 bases. This CDR3 has 14 residues. Losses at the gene ends were 6 bases for V and 8 bases for J; bases not matched to a gene: 2. The germline V gene encodes CDR1 SNHLY and CDR2 FYNNEI. CDR3 in amino acids: CASRGTGGDSPLHF. In DNA form, the CDR3 reads TGTGCCAGCAGGGGGACAGGGGGCGATTCACCCCTCCACTTT.

This clone was recorded only once. For the CDR3, the DNA is TGCGCCAGCAGCCAAGGGCCCGCGGTGGACAATGAGCAGTTCTTC. Translated: CASSQGPAVDNEQFF. This chain uses TRBV4-3 with TRBJ2-1, with D unresolved. The germline V gene has CDR1 LGHNA and CDR2 YSLEER. The CDR3 totals 15 residues. V lost 1 base and J 5 bases, leaving 12 bases between the germline ends.

The genes are TRBV4-1 and TRBJ2-1; D unclear. The CDR3 has 15 amino acids. The V end was cut by 4 bases, the J end by 6 bases, with 16 bases between. Germline V gene sequence: CDR1 MGHRA, CDR2 YSYEKL. The DNA of the CDR3 is TGCGCCAGCAGCCCCCCAAAAAGTCCGGGCAATGAGCAGTTCTTC. It codes for CASSPPKSPGNEQFF.

V is TRBV6-1 and J is TRBJ1-2; no clear D gene. V was shortened by 1 base and J by 4 bases, with 13 bases between the two germline ends. Germline V lookup: CDR1 MNHNS, CDR2 SASEGT. The CDR3 is 15 residues long. CDR3 DNA: TGTGCCAGCAGTGAAGGTTATACGGCAGTCTATGGCTACACCTTC. Translated: CASSEGYTAVYGYTF.

The V and J genes are TRBV2 and TRBJ1-2; TRBD1 matches 9 bases. The CDR3 spans 13 residues. From germline, CDR1 is SNHLY and CDR2 FYNNEI. Trimming removed 4 bases from V and 7 bases from J; junction bases left unmatched: 4. The CDR3 sequence: CASSAQGALGYTF. Written as DNA, the CDR3 is TGTGCCAGCAGTGCACAGGGGGCGCTTGGCTACACCTTC.

This clone was recorded a few times. The rearrangement links TRBV7-2 to TRBJ2-1; TRBD2 agrees at 8 bases. Germline values: CDR1 SGHTA, CDR2 FQGNSA. Losses at the gene ends were 5 bases for V and 9 bases for J; bases not matched to a gene: 6. CDR3 length equals 13 residues. The CDR3 nucleotides read TGTGCCAGCAGCGATCGACTAGCGAGTGAGCAGTTCTTC. It codes for CASSDRLASEQFF.

Of note for this clone: An end of the junction does not agree with germline; a read error may underlie this. The chain is built from TRBV7-7 and TRBJ1-5; tentatively, D is TRBD1 (5 bases). This CDR3 comprises 19 residues. CDR1 SSHAT and CDR2 FNYEAQ come from the germline V gene (reference sequence). CDR3: CASTHSKNGGWKSNQPQHF. The CDR3 DNA sequence: TGTGCTAGCACCCACTCGAAAAACGGGGGATGGAAAAGCAATCAGCCCCAGCATTTT.

The chain recombines TRBV30 with TRBJ2-5; TRBD2 matches 9 bases. This CDR3 contains 16 residues. CDR1 GTSNPN and CDR2 SVGIG come from the germline V gene (reference sequence). J gave up 1 base and V 3 bases, and 9 bases lay outside the gene matches. As DNA, the CDR3 is TGTGCCTGGAGAAAATGGGCGGGGGGGTTCCAAGAGACCCAGTACTTC. This encodes CAWRKWAGGFQETQYF.

Only one count was recorded for this clone. The V gene is TRBV6-1, the J gene TRBJ2-3, with 9 bases aligning to TRBD2. Germline lookup yields CDR1 MNHNS and CDR2 SASEGT. V was clipped by 4 bases and J by 8 bases; unmatched bases: 19. This CDR3 region has 18 residues. The CDR3 coding sequence is TGTGCCAGCAGTGCGACTAGCGGTTCCTCCTTCTATGGGGTTACGCAGTATTTT. Translated, it gives CASSATSGSSFYGVTQYF.

The chain uses TRBV13 and TRBJ2-7; TRBD2 matches at 8 bases. V lost 2 bases, J lost 5 bases, and 5 bases stayed unmatched. The CDR3 has 14 amino acids. Germline assignment: CDR1 PRHDT and CDR2 FYEKMQ (reference sequence). CDR3 in amino acids: CASSLWSGGDEQYF. CDR3 bases: TGTGCCAGCAGCTTATGGAGCGGGGGCGACGAGCAGTACTTC.

The J gene is TRBJ2-5, the V gene TRBV9; 9 bases line up with TRBD1. Germline loops: CDR1 SGDLS, CDR2 YYNGEE. This CDR3 contains 15 residues. The V segment lost 4 bases and the J segment 7 bases; nucleotides outside the gene matches: 11. The CDR3 DNA sequence: TGTGCCAGCAGCTCCCAACAGGGGGCTAGGGGGACCCAGTACTTC. Encoded protein: CASSSQQGARGTQYF.

The chain is built from TRBV21-1 and TRBJ1-5. TRBV21-1 is a documented pseudogene. This CDR3 is built from 14 residues. The CDR3 nucleotides read TGTGCCAGCAGCAATATGGGGGGATGTCAGCCCCAGCATTTT. Translation: CASSNMGGCQPQHF.

The chain carries TRBV5-6 and TRBJ2-3; 9 bases are a match to TRBD2. This CDR3 is 16 amino acids long. V was clipped by 4 bases and J by 6 bases; unmatched bases: 12. Germline CDR1 reads SGHDT; CDR2 reads YYEEEE. CDR3 region: CASSEGVAGVIDTQYF. CDR3 in DNA: TGTGCCAGCAGCGAAGGGGTAGCGGGAGTCATCGATACGCAGTATTTT.

The count of this clone is one. The chain joins TRBV19 to TRBJ2-7, with a possible D match to TRBD2 (6 bases). This CDR3 comprises 14 residues. Germline values: CDR1 LNHDA, CDR2 SQIVND (reference sequence). The V end was cut by 8 bases, the J end by 0 bases, with 14 bases between. DNA for the CDR3: TGTGCCAGTTCCGGGACTGAAAGCTCCTACGAGCAGTACTTC. Translation: CASSGTESSYEQYF.

The rearrangement joins TRBV30 to TRBJ2-5; TRBD1 aligns across 9 bases. The germline gives CDR1 GTSNPN, CDR2 SVGIG (reference sequence). The CDR3 covers 12 residues. After removal of 6 bases from V and 4 bases from J, the junction contained 3 bases not matched to a gene. CDR3 sequence: CACGQGRETQYF. The CDR3 coding sequence is TGTGCCTGCGGACAGGGGCGAGAGACCCAGTACTTC.